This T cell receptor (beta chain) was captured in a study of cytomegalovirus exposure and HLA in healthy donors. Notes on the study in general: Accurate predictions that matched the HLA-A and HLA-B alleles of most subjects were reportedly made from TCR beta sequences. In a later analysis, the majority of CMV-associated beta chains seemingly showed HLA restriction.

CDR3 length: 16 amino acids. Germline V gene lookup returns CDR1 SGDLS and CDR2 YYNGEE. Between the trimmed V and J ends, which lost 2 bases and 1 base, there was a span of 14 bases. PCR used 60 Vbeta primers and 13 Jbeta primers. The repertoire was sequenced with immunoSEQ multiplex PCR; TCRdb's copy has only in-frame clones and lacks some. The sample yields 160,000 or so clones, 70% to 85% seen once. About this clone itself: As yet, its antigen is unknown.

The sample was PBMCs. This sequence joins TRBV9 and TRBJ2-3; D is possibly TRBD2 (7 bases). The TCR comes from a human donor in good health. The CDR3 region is CASSVEGGGGTDTQYF. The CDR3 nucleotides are TGTGCCAGCAGCGTGGAAGGGGGGGGTGGCACAGATACGCAGTATTTT.